The rows below give T cell receptor beta chains drawn from one sample of a study of cytomegalovirus exposure and HLA in healthy donors. Using immunoSEQ multiplex PCR, the repertoire was profiled, and TCRdb retains in-frame clones only, with some absent. The sample lists nearly 110,000 clones, 75% seen once, with 2.5% to 3% in the top ten. Sequencing was performed on PBMCs. These receptors were taken from a male donor in good health and CMV-seropositive. Both conserved end residues are part of each CDR3. A D gene is named only where the DNA matches it firmly. Rows may omit the clone size; those that give it use once, few, many or a size class.

J gene	V gene	clone size	D gene	CDR3 protein	CDR3 DNA
TRBJ1-5	TRBV19	.	.	CASSIVRGAGNQPQHF	TGTGCCAGTAGTATAGTCCGGGGAGCGGGCAATCAGCCCCAGCATTTT
TRBJ2-1	TRBV29-1	.	TRBD2	CSVHVGLAGVYEEQFF	TGCAGCGTTCATGTAGGCCTAGCGGGAGTTTATGAGGAGCAGTTCTTC
TRBJ2-2	TRBV4-3	few	.	CASSQDGVPGELFF	TGCGCCAGCAGCCAAGACGGAGTCCCCGGGGAGCTGTTTTTT
TRBJ2-7	TRBV10-3	few	.	CAISDWEYEQYF	TGTGCCATCAGTGATTGGGAGTACGAGCAGTACTTC
TRBJ1-2	TRBV6-5	.	TRBD1	CASSYETGLGYTF	TGTGCCAGCAGTTACGAGACAGGGCTTGGCTACACCTTC
TRBJ2-5	TRBV2	few	TRBD1	CASSDRDRGPQETQYF	TGTGCCAGCAGTGACCGGGACAGGGGCCCTCAAGAGACCCAGTACTTC
TRBJ1-2	TRBV27	.	TRBD1	CASRLRTGGNYGYTF	TGTGCCAGCAGACTCCGGACAGGGGGCAACTATGGCTACACCTTC
TRBJ1-4	TRBV6-5	.	TRBD1	CASSYSGTGAEKLFF	TGTGCCAGCAGTTACTCTGGGACAGGGGCAGAAAAACTGTTTTTT
TRBJ2-1	TRBV15	.	.	CATSREGGQVGYNEQFF	TGTGCCACCAGCAGAGAGGGAGGACAGGTCGGCTACAATGAGCAGTTCTTC
TRBJ2-7	TRBV5-4	.	TRBD2	CASSSTGLALYEQYF	TGTGCCAGCAGCTCCACCGGACTAGCGCTGTACGAGCAGTACTTC
TRBJ1-1	TRBV27	.	.	CASSLSLRTEAFF	TGTGCCAGCAGTTTATCGTTGCGTACCGAAGCTTTCTTT
TRBJ2-3	TRBV5-6	.	.	CASSRESGADTQYF	TGTGCCAGCAGTCGCGAGTCGGGAGCAGATACGCAGTATTTT